What follows describes a single T cell receptor (beta chain). Antigen specificity is unknown. In every patient, relapse followed autologous stem cell transplantation, while exposure to brentuximab vedotin differed. Some clones are missing from TCRdb's copy, which holds only in-frame ones; the method was immunoSEQ multiplex PCR. The data hold around 35,000 clones, with roughly 88% observed a single time. CDR3 length equals 15 residues. Germline lookup yields CDR1 SGHRS and CDR2 YFSETQ. V dropped 4 bases and J dropped 4 bases, with 15 bases sitting between them. This entry comes from a study of PD-1 blockade in classical Hodgkin lymphoma. Study-level results: Complete responders' baseline diversity resembled that of newly diagnosed patients.

V and J are TRBV5-1 and TRBJ2-1; D may be TRBD1 or TRBD2 (5 bases each). Material: peripheral blood mononuclear cells (PBMCs), obtained before the second cycle of nivolumab. The receptor comes from a human donor with classical Hodgkin lymphoma. The CDR3 here is CASSPEGPEYNEQFF. The CDR3 DNA reads TGCGCCAGCAGCCCCGAGGGGCCCGAATACAATGAGCAGTTCTTC. Together with reference TRBV5-1 and TRBJ2-1, the CDR3 gives the full variable domain: KAGVTQTPRYLIKTRGQQVTLSCSPISGHRSVSWYQQTPGQGLQFLFEYFSETQRNKGNFPGRFSGRQFSNSRSEMNVSTLELGDSALYLCASSPEGPEYNEQFFGPGTRLTVL.